This TCR beta chain was found in a study of T-cell memory formation after mild COVID-19. One entry per CDR3 protein, called by TCRdb with MiXCR from the 5' RACE reads. Among some 290,000 distinct CDR3 sequences listed, about a sixth were seen once. This CDR3 comprises 15 residues. The germline CDR1 and CDR2 sequences are DFQATT and SNEGSKA (reference sequence). V shed 5 bases, J shed 0 bases, and the junction held 9 bases outside the gene matches. This chain joins TRBV20-1 and TRBJ2-7; 8 positions agree with TRBD1. Sequenced: PBMCs or a T cell subset sorted from them (not recorded which). The sequence was obtained from a man aged 18 to 29 who had mild COVID-19 (a few samples of this study predate the infection). Cell type and time point are not known. Here the CDR3 reads CSAFAPGQASYEQYF. The CDR3 region has the DNA TGCAGTGCTTTCGCCCCGGGACAGGCCTCCTACGAGCAGTACTTC.